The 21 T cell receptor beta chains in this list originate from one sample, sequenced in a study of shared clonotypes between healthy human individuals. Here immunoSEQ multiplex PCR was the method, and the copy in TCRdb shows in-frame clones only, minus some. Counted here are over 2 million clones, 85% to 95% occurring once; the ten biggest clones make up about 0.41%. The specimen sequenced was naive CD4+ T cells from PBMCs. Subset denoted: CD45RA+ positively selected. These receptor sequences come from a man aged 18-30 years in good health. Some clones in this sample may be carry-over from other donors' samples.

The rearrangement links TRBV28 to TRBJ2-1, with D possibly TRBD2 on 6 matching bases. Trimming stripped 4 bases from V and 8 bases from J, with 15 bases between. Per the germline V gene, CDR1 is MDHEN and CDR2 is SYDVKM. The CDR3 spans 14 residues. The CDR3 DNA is TGTGCCAGCAGTTCTCTAGCGCCCACGCATGAGCAGTTCTTC. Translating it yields CASSSLAPTHEQFF.

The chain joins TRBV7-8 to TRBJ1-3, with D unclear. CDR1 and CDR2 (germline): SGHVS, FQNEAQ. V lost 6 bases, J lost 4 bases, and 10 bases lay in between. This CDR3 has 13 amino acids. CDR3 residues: CASSEQSGNTIYF. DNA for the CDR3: TGTGCCAGCAGTGAACAGTCGGGAAACACCATATATTTT.

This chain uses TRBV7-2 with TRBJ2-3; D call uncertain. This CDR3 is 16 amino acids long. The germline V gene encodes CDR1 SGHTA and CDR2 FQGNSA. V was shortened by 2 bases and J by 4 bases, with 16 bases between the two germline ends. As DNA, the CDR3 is TGTGCCAGCAGCTTACGTGCTGTCAGTAAAGCAGATACGCAGTATTTT. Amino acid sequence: CASSLRAVSKADTQYF.

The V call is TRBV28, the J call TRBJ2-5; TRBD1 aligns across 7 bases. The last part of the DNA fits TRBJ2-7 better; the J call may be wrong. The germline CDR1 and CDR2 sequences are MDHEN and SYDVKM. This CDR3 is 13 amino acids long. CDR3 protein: CASSPDRFYEQYF. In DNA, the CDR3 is TGTGCCAGCAGTCCGGACAGGTTCTACGAGCAGTACTTC.

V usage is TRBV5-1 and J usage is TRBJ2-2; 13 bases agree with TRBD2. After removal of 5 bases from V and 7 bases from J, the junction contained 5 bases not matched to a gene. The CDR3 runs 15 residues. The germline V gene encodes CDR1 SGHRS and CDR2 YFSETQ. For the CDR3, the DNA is TGCGCCAGCAGTACGACTAGCGGGAGGTTCGGGGAGCTGTTTTTT. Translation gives CASSTTSGRFGELFF. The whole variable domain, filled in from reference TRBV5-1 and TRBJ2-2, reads KAGVTQTPRYLIKTRGQQVTLSCSPISGHRSVSWYQQTPGQGLQFLFEYFSETQRNKGNFPGRFSGRQFSNSRSEMNVSTLELGDSALYLCASSTTSGRFGELFFGEGSRLTVL.

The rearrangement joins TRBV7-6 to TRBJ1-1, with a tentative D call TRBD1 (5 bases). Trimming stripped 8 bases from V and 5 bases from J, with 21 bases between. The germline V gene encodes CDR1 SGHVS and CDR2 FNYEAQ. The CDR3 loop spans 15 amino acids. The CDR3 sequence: CASGIYGGVQTEAFF. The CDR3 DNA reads TGTGCCAGCGGAATATATGGGGGAGTACAAACTGAAGCTTTCTTT.

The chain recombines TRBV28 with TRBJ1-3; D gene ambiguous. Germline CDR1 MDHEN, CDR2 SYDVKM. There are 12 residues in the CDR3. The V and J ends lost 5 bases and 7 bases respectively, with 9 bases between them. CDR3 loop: CASSPSWNTIYF. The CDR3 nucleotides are TGTGCCAGCAGTCCTTCCTGGAACACCATATATTTT.

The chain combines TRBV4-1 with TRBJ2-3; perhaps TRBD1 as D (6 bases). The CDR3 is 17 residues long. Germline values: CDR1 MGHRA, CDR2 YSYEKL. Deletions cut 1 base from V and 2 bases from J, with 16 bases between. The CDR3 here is CASSQGYRDILTDTQYF. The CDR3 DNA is TGCGCCAGCAGCCAAGGTTACCGGGACATCCTCACAGATACGCAGTATTTT.

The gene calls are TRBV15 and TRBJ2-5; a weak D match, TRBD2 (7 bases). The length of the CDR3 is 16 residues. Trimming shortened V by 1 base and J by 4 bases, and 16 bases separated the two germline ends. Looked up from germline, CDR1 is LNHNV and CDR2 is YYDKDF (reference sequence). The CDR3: CATSRGPGGPSETQYF. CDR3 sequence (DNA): TGTGCCACCAGCAGAGGGCCGGGGGGCCCGTCAGAGACCCAGTACTTC.

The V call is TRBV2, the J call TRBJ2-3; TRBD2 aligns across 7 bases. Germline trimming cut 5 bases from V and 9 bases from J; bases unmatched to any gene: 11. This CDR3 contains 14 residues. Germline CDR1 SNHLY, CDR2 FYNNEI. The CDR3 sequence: CASSWGGREITQYF. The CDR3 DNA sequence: TGTGCCAGCAGTTGGGGTGGGCGGGAGATCACGCAGTATTTT.

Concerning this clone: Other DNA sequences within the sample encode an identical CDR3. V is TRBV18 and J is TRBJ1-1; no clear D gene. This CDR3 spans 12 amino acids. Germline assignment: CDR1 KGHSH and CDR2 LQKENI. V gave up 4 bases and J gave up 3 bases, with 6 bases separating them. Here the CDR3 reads CASSHRDTEAFF. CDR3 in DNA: TGTGCCAGCTCACACCGGGACACTGAAGCTTTCTTT.

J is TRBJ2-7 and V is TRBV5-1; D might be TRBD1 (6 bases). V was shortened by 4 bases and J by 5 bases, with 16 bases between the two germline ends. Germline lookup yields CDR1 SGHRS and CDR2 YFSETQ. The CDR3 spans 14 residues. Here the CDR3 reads CASSPQSQGNEQYF. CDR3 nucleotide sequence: TGCGCCAGCAGCCCGCAGTCGCAGGGGAACGAGCAGTACTTC.

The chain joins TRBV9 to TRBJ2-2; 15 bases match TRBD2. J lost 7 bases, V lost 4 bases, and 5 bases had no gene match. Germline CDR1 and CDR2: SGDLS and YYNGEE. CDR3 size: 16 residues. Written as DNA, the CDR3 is TGTGCCAGCAGCTCGGGACTAGCGGGAGGAATCGGGGAGCTGTTTTTT. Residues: CASSSGLAGGIGELFF.

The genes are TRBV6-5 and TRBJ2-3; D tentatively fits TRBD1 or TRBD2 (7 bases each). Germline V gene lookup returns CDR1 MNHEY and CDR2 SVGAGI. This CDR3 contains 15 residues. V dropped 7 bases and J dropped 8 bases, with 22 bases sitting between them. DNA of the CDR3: TGTGCCAGCATCGCGGGGGACAGCTCCTTCGGTACGCAGTATTTT. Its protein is CASIAGDSSFGTQYF.

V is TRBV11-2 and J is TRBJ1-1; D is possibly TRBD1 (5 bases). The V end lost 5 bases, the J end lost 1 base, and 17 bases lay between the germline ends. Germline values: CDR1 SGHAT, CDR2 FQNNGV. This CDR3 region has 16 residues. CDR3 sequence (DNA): TGTGCCAGCAGCCCTCGGGGCGTCACCGGGAACACTGAAGCTTTCTTT. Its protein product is CASSPRGVTGNTEAFF.

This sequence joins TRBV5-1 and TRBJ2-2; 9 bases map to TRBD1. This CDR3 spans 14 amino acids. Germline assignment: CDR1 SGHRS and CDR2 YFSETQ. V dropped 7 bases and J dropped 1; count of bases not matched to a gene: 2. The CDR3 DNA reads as TGCGCCAGCGGGGACAGGGTGAACACCGGGGAGCTGTTTTTT. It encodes CASGDRVNTGELFF.

Here the CDR3 reads CASSLRALNTDTQYF. The CDR3 DNA reads TGTGCCAGCAGCTTGAGGGCCCTTAACACAGATACGCAGTATTTT. The chain joins TRBV5-6 to TRBJ2-3; D not certain. Per the germline V gene, CDR1 is SGHDT and CDR2 is YYEEEE. The germline V and J ends were trimmed by 1 base and 2 bases, with 11 bases remaining between them. The CDR3 length is 15 residues.

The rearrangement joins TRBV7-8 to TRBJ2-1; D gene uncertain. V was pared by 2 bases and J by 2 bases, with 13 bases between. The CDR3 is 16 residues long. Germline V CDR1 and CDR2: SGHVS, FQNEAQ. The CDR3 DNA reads TGTGCCAGCAGCTTATCCCTAGGAACTACCTACAATGAGCAGTTCTTC. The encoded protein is CASSLSLGTTYNEQFF.

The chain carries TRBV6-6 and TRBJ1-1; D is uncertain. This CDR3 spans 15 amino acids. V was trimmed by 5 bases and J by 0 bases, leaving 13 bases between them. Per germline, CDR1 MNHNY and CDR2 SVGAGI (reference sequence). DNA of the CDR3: TGTGCCAGCAGTCAACCCCGGGGTATGAACACTGAAGCTTTCTTT. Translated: CASSQPRGMNTEAFF.

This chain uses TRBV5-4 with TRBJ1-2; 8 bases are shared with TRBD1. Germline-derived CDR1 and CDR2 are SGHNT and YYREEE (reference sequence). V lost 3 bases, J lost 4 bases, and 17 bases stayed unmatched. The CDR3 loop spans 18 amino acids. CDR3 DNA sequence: TGTGCCAGCAGCTCCCGGACAGGGACAAACTTCGGGGGCTATGGCTACACCTTC. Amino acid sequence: CASSSRTGTNFGGYGYTF.

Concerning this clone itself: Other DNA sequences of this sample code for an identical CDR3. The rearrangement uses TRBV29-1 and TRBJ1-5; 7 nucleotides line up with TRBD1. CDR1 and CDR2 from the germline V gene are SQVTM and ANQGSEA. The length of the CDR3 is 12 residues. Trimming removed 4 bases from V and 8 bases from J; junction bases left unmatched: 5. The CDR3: CSVGQGGEPQHF. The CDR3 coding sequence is TGCAGCGTTGGACAGGGCGGGGAGCCCCAGCATTTT.